This TCR beta chain was captured by sequencing in a study of cytomegalovirus exposure and HLA in healthy donors. Notes on the study in general: The dataset shows that most TCR sequences were rare, while some public TCRs occurred in many donors. Earlier analysis found most TCR beta V segments productive about 90% or about 30% of the time.

Notes on this clone: Its antigen is unknown.

Both 60 Vbeta primers and 13 Jbeta primers went into the PCR. Profiling relied on immunoSEQ multiplex PCR, and the TCRdb table lists in-frame clones only, not all of them. Of 150,000 or so clones listed, 70% to 85% are singletons. Looked up from germline, CDR1 is SGHAT and CDR2 is FQNNGV. V gave up 4 bases and J gave up 1 base; unmatched junction bases: 4. This CDR3 spans 16 amino acids. Sequenced input: PBMCs. The TCR originated in a man between 25 and 39 years old in good health and CMV-seronegative. The chain carries TRBV11-2 and TRBJ2-3; 11 positions agree with TRBD2. This chain's CDR3 is CASSSTSGGGTDTQYF. The CDR3 nucleotides read TGTGCCAGCAGCTCAACTAGCGGGGGAGGCACAGATACGCAGTATTTT.